The present T cell receptor (beta chain) was sequenced within a study of T-cell reconstitution after alpha-beta-depleted transplantation in children. This clonotype was observed at least ten times. V lost 2 bases and J lost 1, with 5 bases in between. This CDR3 is 13 amino acids long. From germline, CDR1 is ENHRY and CDR2 SYGVKD. Unique molecular identifiers featured in how the TCRbeta library was prepared. Each CDR3 protein is one row after TCRdb ran MiXCR on the PCR reads. Seen here are 700,000 or so distinct CDR3 sequences, around 13% observed once, and the top ten hold approximately 0.8%. The starting material was PBMCs, obtained before TCRalphabeta/CD19-depleted stem cell transplant. This TCR was recovered from a girl aged 2-10 years with congenital amegakaryocytic thrombocytopenia, due to receive a stem cell transplant. The V and J genes are TRBV10-3 and TRBJ1-1; a weak D match, TRBD1 (5 bases). CDR3 sequence reads: CAISEGGNTEAFF. The CDR3 DNA is TGTGCCATCAGTGAGGGGGGGAACACTGAAGCTTTCTTT.